This record covers a single T cell receptor (beta chain). Assay: immunoSEQ multiplex PCR; the TCRdb copy retains only in-frame clones and omits some. Of roughly 79,000 clones in the sample, roughly 86% were seen once. Germline V gene sequence: CDR1 SNHLY, CDR2 FYNNEI. V was pared by 11 bases and J by 0 bases, with 11 bases between. CDR3 size: 13 residues. These data are taken from a study of blood T cell repertoires in COVID-19. Material: peripheral blood. The sequence came from a woman in her forties or fifties with acute or convalescent COVID-19. The rearrangement links TRBV2 to TRBJ1-5, with D possibly TRBD1 on 6 matching bases. CDR3: CAGHRDSNQPQHF. CDR3 bases: TGTGCCGGGCACAGGGATAGCAATCAGCCCCAGCATTTT.